These T cell receptor beta chains were read from a single sample in a study of cytomegalovirus exposure and HLA in healthy donors. TCRdb's copy holds only in-frame clones and misses some; the assay was immunoSEQ multiplex PCR. The sample has under 200,000 clones, roughly four fifths seen once. Material: PBMCs. These TCRs come from a young man in good health and CMV-seronegative. Both conserved end residues are part of each CDR3. D genes are given only for firm matches. The size entry is marked missing in some rows and otherwise reads once, few, many or a size class.

j_call: TRBJ2-7; clone_size: .; v_call: TRBV27; d_call: .; cdr3_aa: CASSFRPGAGEQYF; cdr3_nt: TGTGCCAGCAGTTTCAGACCGGGTGCGGGCGAGCAGTACTTC
j_call: TRBJ2-1; clone_size: .; v_call: TRBV5-4; d_call: TRBD2; cdr3_aa: CASSLDSGGPHEQFF; cdr3_nt: TGTGCCAGCAGCTTGGATTCGGGAGGGCCCCATGAGCAGTTCTTC
j_call: TRBJ2-5; clone_size: .; v_call: TRBV5-5; d_call: TRBD1; cdr3_aa: CASSRAGQDKQETQYF; cdr3_nt: TGTGCCAGCAGTCGGGCGGGACAGGATAAACAAGAGACCCAGTACTTC
j_call: TRBJ1-1; clone_size: .; v_call: TRBV5-6; d_call: .; cdr3_aa: CASTAGSTEAFF; cdr3_nt: TGTGCCAGCACCGCAGGATCCACTGAAGCTTTCTTT
j_call: TRBJ2-1; clone_size: .; v_call: TRBV19; d_call: .; cdr3_aa: CASSILDNYNEQFF; cdr3_nt: TGTGCCAGTAGTATTCTTGACAATTACAATGAGCAGTTCTTC
j_call: TRBJ2-3; clone_size: .; v_call: TRBV27; d_call: .; cdr3_aa: CASSFLGMTGTDTQYF; cdr3_nt: TGTGCCAGCAGTTTTCTGGGTATGACTGGAACAGATACGCAGTATTTT
j_call: TRBJ2-5; clone_size: .; v_call: TRBV9; d_call: .; cdr3_aa: CASSAADSQETQYF; cdr3_nt: TGTGCCAGCAGCGCAGCGGACAGCCAAGAGACCCAGTACTTC
j_call: TRBJ1-1; clone_size: .; v_call: TRBV19; d_call: TRBD1; cdr3_aa: CASSTRTGYGTEAFF; cdr3_nt: TGTGCCAGTAGTACCCGGACAGGGTACGGCACTGAAGCTTTCTTT
j_call: TRBJ1-1; clone_size: .; v_call: TRBV5-4; d_call: .; cdr3_aa: CASSLGRETEAFF; cdr3_nt: TGTGCCAGCAGCTTGGGTCGGGAGACTGAAGCTTTCTTT
j_call: TRBJ2-2; clone_size: .; v_call: TRBV27; d_call: TRBD2; cdr3_aa: CASSLYLAGGPGELFF; cdr3_nt: TGTGCCAGCAGTTTATACCTAGCGGGTGGGCCCGGGGAGCTGTTTTTT
j_call: TRBJ2-5; clone_size: .; v_call: TRBV10-1; d_call: TRBD2; cdr3_aa: CASSATSGRGETQYF; cdr3_nt: TGCGCCAGCAGTGCGACTAGCGGGAGGGGAGAGACCCAGTACTTC
j_call: TRBJ2-7; clone_size: .; v_call: TRBV18; d_call: .; cdr3_aa: CASSPTVTSYEQYF; cdr3_nt: TGTGCCAGCTCACCCACAGTAACCTCCTACGAGCAGTACTTC
j_call: TRBJ2-3; clone_size: few; v_call: TRBV6-4; d_call: .; cdr3_aa: CASSPGGGGTDTQYF; cdr3_nt: TGTGCCAGCAGTCCCGGAGGCGGGGGCACAGATACGCAGTATTTT
j_call: TRBJ2-3; clone_size: once; v_call: TRBV7-2; d_call: .; cdr3_aa: CASSLMGAVADTQYF; cdr3_nt: TGTGCCAGCAGCTTAATGGGGGCCGTGGCAGATACGCAGTATTTT
j_call: TRBJ1-5; clone_size: .; v_call: TRBV19; d_call: .; cdr3_aa: CASSIDRDKPQHF; cdr3_nt: TGTGCCAGTAGTATAGACCGGGACAAACCCCAGCATTTT
j_call: TRBJ2-7; clone_size: .; v_call: TRBV28; d_call: TRBD1; cdr3_aa: CASRPRGLGSGEQYF; cdr3_nt: TGTGCCAGCAGGCCTAGGGGGCTGGGGTCGGGCGAGCAGTACTTC
j_call: TRBJ2-7; clone_size: .; v_call: TRBV7-9; d_call: .; cdr3_aa: CSSSRGQGSSYEQYF; cdr3_nt: TGTTCCAGCAGCCGGGGACAAGGAAGCTCCTACGAGCAGTACTTC
j_call: TRBJ2-7; clone_size: .; v_call: TRBV15; d_call: .; cdr3_aa: CATSARRARGGNRDSYEQYF; cdr3_nt: TGTGCCACCAGCGCCCGGAGGGCGAGGGGGGGTAACAGGGACTCCTACGAGCAGTACTTC
j_call: TRBJ2-7; clone_size: .; v_call: TRBV13; d_call: .; cdr3_aa: CASSPAYRTVSFFSYEQYF; cdr3_nt: TGTGCCAGCAGCCCAGCGTATAGGACAGTTTCATTTTTTTCCTACGAGCAGTACTTC
j_call: TRBJ2-3; clone_size: .; v_call: TRBV5-4; d_call: .; cdr3_aa: CASSPSSGDTDTQYF; cdr3_nt: TGTGCCAGCAGCCCGTCTTCGGGAGACACAGATACGCAGTATTTT
j_call: TRBJ2-5; clone_size: .; v_call: TRBV15; d_call: .; cdr3_aa: CATSRVFWRSRIEETQYF; cdr3_nt: TGTGCCACCAGCAGAGTTTTCTGGAGGAGCCGAATAGAAGAGACCCAGTACTTC
j_call: TRBJ1-2; clone_size: .; v_call: TRBV2; d_call: .; cdr3_aa: CASSERWALYGYTF; cdr3_nt: TGTGCCAGCAGTGAACGGTGGGCCCTCTATGGCTACACCTTC
j_call: TRBJ2-3; clone_size: few; v_call: TRBV6-6; d_call: TRBD1; cdr3_aa: CASSQGQGVTDTQYF; cdr3_nt: TGTGCCAGCAGTCAGGGACAGGGAGTCACAGATACGCAGTATTTT